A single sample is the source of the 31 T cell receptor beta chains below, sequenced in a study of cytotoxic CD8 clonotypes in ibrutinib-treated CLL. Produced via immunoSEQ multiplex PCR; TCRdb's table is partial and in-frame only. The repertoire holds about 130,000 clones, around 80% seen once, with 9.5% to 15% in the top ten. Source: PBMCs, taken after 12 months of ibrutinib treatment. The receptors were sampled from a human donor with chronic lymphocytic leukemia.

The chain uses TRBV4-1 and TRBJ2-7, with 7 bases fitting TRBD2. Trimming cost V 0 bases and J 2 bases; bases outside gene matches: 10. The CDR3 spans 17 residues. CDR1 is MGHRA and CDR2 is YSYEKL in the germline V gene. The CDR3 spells CASSQDWSSGVPYEQYF. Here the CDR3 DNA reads TGCGCCAGCAGCCAAGATTGGTCCAGCGGGGTTCCCTACGAGCAGTACTTC.

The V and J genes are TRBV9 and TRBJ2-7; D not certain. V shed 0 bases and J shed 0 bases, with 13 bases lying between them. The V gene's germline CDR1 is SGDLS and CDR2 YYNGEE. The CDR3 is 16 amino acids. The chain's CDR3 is CASSVAGQASSYEQYF. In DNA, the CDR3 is TGTGCCAGCAGCGTAGCTGGGCAGGCAAGCTCCTACGAGCAGTACTTC.

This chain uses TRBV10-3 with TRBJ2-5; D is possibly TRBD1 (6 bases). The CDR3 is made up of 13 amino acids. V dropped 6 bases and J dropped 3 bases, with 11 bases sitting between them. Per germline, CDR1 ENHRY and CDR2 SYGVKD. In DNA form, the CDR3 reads TGTGCCATCAGCGGCCGGGACAAAGAGACCCAGTACTTC. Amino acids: CAISGRDKETQYF.

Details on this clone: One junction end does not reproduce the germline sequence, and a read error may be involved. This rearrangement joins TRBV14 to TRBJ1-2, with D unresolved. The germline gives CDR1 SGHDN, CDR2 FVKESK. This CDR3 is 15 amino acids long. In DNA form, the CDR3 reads TGTGCCAGCAGCCAAGATTATGGTGACCTGCATGGCTACATCTTC. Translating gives CASSQDYGDLHGYIF.

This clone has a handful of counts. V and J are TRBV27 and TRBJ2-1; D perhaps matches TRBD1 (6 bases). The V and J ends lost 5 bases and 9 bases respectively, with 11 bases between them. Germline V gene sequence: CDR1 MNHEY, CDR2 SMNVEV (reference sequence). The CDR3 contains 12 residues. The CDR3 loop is CASSRQAGEQFF. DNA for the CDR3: TGTGCCAGCAGTCGACAGGCGGGTGAGCAGTTCTTC.

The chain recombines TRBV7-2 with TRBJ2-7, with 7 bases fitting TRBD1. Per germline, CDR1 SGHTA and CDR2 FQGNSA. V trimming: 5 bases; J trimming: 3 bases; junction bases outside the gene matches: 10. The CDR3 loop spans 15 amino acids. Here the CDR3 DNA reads TGTGCCAGCAGCGCAATGACAGGGCCCCGCTACGAGCAGTACTTC. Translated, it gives CASSAMTGPRYEQYF. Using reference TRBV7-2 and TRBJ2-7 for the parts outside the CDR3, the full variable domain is GAGVSQSPSNKVTEKGKDVELRCDPISGHTALYWYRQSLGQGLEFLIYFQGNSAPDKSGLPSDRFSAERTGGSVSTLTIQRTQQEDSAVYLCASSAMTGPRYEQYFGPGTRLTVT.

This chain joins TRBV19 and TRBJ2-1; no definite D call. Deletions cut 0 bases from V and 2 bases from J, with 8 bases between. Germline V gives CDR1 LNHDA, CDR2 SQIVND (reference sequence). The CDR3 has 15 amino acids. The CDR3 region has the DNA TGTGCCAGTAGTATAGAATCCCGTCCCTACAATGAGCAGTTCTTC. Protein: CASSIESRPYNEQFF.

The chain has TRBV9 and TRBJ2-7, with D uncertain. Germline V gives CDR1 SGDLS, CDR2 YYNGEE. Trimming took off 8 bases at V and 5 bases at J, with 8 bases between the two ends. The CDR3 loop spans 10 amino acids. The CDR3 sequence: CARRLDEQYF. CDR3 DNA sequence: TGTGCCAGGAGGCTTGACGAGCAGTACTTC.

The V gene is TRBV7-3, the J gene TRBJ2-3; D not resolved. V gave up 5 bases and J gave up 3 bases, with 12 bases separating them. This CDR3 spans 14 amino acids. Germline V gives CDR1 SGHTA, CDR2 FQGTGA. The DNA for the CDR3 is TGTGCCAGCAGCAGAGACCCGGCTACAGATACGCAGTATTTT. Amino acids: CASSRDPATDTQYF.

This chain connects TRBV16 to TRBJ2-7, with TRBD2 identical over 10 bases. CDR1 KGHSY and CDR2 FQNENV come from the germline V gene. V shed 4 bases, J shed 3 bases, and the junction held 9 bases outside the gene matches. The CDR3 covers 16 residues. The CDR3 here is CASSPVAGGGLYEQYF. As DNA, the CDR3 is TGTGCCAGCAGCCCAGTAGCGGGAGGAGGGCTCTACGAGCAGTACTTC.

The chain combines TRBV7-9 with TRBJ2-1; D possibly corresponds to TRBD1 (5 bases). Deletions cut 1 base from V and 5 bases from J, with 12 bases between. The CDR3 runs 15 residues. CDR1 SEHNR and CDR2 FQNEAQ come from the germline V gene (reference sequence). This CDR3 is CASSLGGAEDNEQFF. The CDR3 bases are TGTGCCAGCAGCTTAGGTGGGGCTGAGGACAATGAGCAGTTCTTC.

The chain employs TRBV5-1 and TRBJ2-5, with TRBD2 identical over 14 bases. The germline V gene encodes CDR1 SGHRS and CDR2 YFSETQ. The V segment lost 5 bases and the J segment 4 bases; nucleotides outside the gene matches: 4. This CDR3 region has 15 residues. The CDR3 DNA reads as TGCGCCAGCAGAGCCGGACTAGCGGGAGGAGAGACCCAGTACTTC. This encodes CASRAGLAGGETQYF.

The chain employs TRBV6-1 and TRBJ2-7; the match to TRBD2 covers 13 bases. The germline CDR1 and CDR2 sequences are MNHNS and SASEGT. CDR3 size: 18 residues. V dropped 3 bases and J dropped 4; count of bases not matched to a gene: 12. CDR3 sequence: CASSDRTSGSLLRYEQYF. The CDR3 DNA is TGTGCCAGCAGTGACCGGACTAGCGGGAGTCTTTTACGTTACGAGCAGTACTTC.

As DNA, the CDR3 is TGTGCCAGCAGTTCCCCCCTAGCTGGAGGGCCCTGGGAGCAGTACTTC. Protein: CASSSPLAGGPWEQYF. The chain links TRBV2 to TRBJ2-7, with a tentative D call TRBD2 (6 bases). This CDR3 is 16 amino acids long. Between the trimmed V and J ends, which lost 5 bases and 7 bases, there was a span of 24 bases. Germline-derived CDR1 and CDR2 are SNHLY and FYNNEI.

The CDR3 DNA reads as TGTGCCAGCAGCTTAGGGGGCGGGCTGAACACCGGGGAGCTGTTTTTT. Translated, it gives CASSLGGGLNTGELFF. V is TRBV7-3 and J is TRBJ2-2, with a possible D match to TRBD1 (6 bases). The CDR3 has 16 residues. Germline CDR1 SGHTA, CDR2 FQGTGA. V lost 2 bases and J lost 1, with 11 bases in between.

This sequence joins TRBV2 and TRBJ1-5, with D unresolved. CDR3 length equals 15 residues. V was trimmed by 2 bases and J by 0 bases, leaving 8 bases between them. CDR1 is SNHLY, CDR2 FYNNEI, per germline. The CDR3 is CASSESGNSNQPQHF. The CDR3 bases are TGTGCCAGCAGTGAATCCGGGAATAGCAATCAGCCCCAGCATTTT.

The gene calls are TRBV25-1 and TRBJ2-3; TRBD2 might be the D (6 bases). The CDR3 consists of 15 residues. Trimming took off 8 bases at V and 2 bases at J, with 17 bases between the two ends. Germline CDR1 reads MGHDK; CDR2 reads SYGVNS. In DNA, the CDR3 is TGTGCCAGCTCCCCGGGGGAAGGACACACAGATACGCAGTATTTT. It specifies CASSPGEGHTDTQYF.

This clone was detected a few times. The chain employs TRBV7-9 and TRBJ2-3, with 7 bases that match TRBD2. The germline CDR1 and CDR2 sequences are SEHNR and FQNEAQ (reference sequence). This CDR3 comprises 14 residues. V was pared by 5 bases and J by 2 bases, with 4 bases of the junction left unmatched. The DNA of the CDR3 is TGTGCCAGCAGCCAAGCGGGGTACACAGATACGCAGTATTTT. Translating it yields CASSQAGYTDTQYF.

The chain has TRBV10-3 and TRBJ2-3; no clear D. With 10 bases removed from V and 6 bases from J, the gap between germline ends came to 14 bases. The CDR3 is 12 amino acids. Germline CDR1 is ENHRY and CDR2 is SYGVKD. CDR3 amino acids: CATLGYPDTQYF. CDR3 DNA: TGTGCCACCCTAGGGTACCCGGATACGCAGTATTTT.

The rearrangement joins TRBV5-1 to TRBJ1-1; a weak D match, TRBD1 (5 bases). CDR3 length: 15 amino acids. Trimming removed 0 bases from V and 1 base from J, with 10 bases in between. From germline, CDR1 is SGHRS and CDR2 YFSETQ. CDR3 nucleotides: TGCGCCAGCAGCTTGGCCAGGGCCACGAACACTGAAGCTTTCTTT. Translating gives CASSLARATNTEAFF.

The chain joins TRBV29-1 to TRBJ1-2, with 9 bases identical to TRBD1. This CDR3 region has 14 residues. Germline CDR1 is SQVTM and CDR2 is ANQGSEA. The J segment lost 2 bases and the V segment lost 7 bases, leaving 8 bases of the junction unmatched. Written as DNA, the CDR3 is TGCAGCGACACAGGGGGCGATACCAACTATGGCTACACCTTC. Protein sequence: CSDTGGDTNYGYTF.

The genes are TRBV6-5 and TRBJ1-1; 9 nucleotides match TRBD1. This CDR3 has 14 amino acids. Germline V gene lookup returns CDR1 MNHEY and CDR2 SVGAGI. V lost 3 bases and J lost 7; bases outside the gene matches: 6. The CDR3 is CASSYSTGGFEAFF. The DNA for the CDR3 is TGTGCCAGCAGTTATAGCACAGGGGGCTTTGAAGCTTTCTTT.

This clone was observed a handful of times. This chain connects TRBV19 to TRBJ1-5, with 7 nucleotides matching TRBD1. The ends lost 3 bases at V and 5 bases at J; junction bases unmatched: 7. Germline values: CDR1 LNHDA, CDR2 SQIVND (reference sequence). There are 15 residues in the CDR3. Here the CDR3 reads CASSIWRQGDQPQHF. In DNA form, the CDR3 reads TGTGCCAGTAGTATTTGGAGACAGGGTGATCAGCCCCAGCATTTT.

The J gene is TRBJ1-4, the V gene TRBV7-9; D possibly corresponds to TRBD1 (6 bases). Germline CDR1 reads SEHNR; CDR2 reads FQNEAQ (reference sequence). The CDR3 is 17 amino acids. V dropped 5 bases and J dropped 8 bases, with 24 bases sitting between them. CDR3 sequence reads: CASSPGSGARGREKLFF. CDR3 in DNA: TGTGCCAGCAGCCCCGGAAGCGGGGCCAGGGGAAGGGAAAAACTGTTTTTT.

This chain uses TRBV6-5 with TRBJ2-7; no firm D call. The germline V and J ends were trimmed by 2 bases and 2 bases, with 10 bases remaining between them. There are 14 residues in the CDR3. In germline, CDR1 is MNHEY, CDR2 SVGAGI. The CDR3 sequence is CASSYNSPTYEQYF. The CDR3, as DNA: TGTGCCAGCAGTTACAACAGCCCCACCTACGAGCAGTACTTC.

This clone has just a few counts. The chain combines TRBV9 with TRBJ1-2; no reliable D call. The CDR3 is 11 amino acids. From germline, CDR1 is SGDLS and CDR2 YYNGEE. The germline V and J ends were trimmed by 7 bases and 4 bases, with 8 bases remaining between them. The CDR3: CASLGVYGYTF. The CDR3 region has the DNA TGTGCCAGCCTGGGCGTCTATGGCTACACCTTC.

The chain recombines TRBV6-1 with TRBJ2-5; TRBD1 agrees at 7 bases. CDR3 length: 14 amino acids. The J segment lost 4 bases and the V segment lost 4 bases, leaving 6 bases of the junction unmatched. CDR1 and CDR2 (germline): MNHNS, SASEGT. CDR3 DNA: TGTGCCAGCAGTGCCGACAGGGTCCGAGAGACCCAGTACTTC. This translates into CASSADRVRETQYF.

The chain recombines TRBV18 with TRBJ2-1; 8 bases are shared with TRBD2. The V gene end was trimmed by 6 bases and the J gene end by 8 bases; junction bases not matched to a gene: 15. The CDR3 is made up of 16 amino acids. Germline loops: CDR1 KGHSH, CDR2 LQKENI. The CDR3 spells CASSQYRSGSQDEQFF. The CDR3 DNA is TGTGCCAGCTCCCAGTACCGCAGCGGGAGTCAGGATGAGCAGTTCTTC.

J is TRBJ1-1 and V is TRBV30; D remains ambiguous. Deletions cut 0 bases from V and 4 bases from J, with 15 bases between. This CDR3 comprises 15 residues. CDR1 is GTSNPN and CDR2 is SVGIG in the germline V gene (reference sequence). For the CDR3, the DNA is TGTGCCTGGAGTGTCGGGTCGGTTTTTAGCACTGAAGCTTTCTTT. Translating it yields CAWSVGSVFSTEAFF.

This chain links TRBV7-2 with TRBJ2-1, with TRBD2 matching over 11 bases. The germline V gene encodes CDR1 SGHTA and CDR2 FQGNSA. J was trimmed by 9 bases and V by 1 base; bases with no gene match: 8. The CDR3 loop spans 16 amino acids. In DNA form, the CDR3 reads TGTGCCAGCAGCTTAGGTCTAGCGGGAGGTCTATCTGAGCAGTTCTTC. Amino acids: CASSLGLAGGLSEQFF. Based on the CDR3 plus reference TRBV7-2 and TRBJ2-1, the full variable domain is GAGVSQSPSNKVTEKGKDVELRCDPISGHTALYWYRQSLGQGLEFLIYFQGNSAPDKSGLPSDRFSAERTGGSVSTLTIQRTQQEDSAVYLCASSLGLAGGLSEQFFGPGTRLTVL.

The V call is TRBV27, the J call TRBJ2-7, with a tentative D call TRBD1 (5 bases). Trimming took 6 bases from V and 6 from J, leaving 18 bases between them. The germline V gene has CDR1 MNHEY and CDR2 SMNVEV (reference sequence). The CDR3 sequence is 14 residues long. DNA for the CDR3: TGTGCCAGCAGCCACGCGGACAAACCATTCGAGCAGTACTTC. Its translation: CASSHADKPFEQYF.